This T cell receptor (beta chain) was sequenced in a study of cytomegalovirus exposure and HLA in healthy donors. Amplification used 60 Vbeta primers and 13 Jbeta primers. Data came from immunoSEQ multiplex PCR; TCRdb stores just in-frame clones and leaves some out. The repertoire has 110,000 or so clones, 75% of them found once; the top ten carry roughly 3%. Concerning this clone itself: Its antigen is as yet unknown.

The germline gives CDR1 GTSNPN, CDR2 SVGIG (reference sequence). This CDR3 is 17 amino acids long. The V segment lost 3 bases and the J segment 2 bases; nucleotides outside the gene matches: 10. Study results and limitations: Most CMV-associated TCR beta chains were later found to appear HLA-restricted. Versus the approximately 700-donor mean, an Asian-associated ancestry cluster reportedly showed fewer N-insertions in a later analysis. Reports indicate that TCR beta sequences accurately predicted the HLA-A and HLA-B alleles of most subjects.

All the people who gave samples were healthy bone marrow donors. The chain links TRBV30 to TRBJ2-3; 11 nucleotides agree with TRBD2. The TCR originated in a woman between 40 and 55 years old in good health and CMV-seropositive. Sequenced sample: PBMCs. CDR3 region: CAWSRATSGGHTDTQYF. The DNA for the CDR3 is TGTGCCTGGAGCCGCGCCACTAGCGGGGGCCACACAGATACGCAGTATTTT.